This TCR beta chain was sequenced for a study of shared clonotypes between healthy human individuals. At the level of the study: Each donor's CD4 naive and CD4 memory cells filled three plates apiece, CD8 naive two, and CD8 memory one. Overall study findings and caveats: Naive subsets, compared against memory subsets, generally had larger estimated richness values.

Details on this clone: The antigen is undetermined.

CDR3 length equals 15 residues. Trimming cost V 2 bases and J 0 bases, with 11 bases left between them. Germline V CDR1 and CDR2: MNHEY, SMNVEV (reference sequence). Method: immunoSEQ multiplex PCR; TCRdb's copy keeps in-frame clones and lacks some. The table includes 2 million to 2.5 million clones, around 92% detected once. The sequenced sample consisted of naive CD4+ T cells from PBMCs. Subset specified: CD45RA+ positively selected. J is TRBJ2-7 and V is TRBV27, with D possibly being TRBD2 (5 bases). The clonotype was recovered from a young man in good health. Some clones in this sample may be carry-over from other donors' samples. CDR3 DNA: TGTGCCAGCAGTTTAAAGGGCGGGTTCTCCTACGAGCAGTACTTC. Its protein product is CASSLKGGFSYEQYF.